The sequence of this T cell receptor (beta chain) was determined in a study of beta chain features in type 1 diabetes. Study findings and constraints: Naive, central memory and Treg TCRB repertoires appeared more alike in patients than in healthy donors. Type 1 diabetes patients had moderately but significantly shorter TCRB CDR3s in all four CD4+ subsets. More deletions and fewer insertions at VDJ junctions were seen in type 1 diabetes patients.

Comments on this clone: Its antigen remains unknown.

V dropped 8 bases and J dropped 1 base, with 12 bases sitting between them. Germline CDR1 MNHNS, CDR2 SASEGT. The CDR3 extends over 13 amino acids. Every isolated RNA sample was fully reverse transcribed, so sequencing captured expressed TCRB transcripts. TCRdb keeps only in-frame clones here, not all; method: immunoSEQ multiplex PCR. The data show 600,000 to 700,000 clones, around 12% seen once. This chain uses TRBV6-1 with TRBJ2-7; weak D call: TRBD1 (5 bases). The sample consisted of naive CD4+ T cells from blood. This receptor was taken from a man aged 25-45 years with type 1 diabetes. The CDR3, as DNA: TGTGCCAGCCCCGGACAAAATTCCTACGAGCAGTACTTC. Amino acids: CASPGQNSYEQYF.